The T cell receptor (beta chain) described here comes from a study of cytomegalovirus exposure and HLA in healthy donors. Notes on the study in general: Within the data, a cluster of highly shared sequence variants was likely a sequencing artifact.

PCR primers comprised 60 Vbeta and 13 Jbeta primers. Repertoires were generated with immunoSEQ multiplex PCR, while TCRdb's copy carries only in-frame clones and drops some. This sample has 95,000 or so clones, with about four fifths found just once. The CDR3 is 16 residues long. V lost 5 bases and J lost 7; bases outside the gene matches: 12. Germline CDR1 reads ENHRY; CDR2 reads SYGVKD. With respect to this clone: Antigen specificity is unknown.

This TCR came from an older woman in good health and CMV-seropositive. The sequenced sample consisted of PBMCs. J is TRBJ1-1 and V is TRBV10-3; 11 bases map to TRBD1. CDR3 coding DNA: TGTGCCATCAGTAAGGACAGGGGGCATGAAACGGGTGAAGCTTTCTTT. It codes for CAISKDRGHETGEAFF.